This is a list of T cell receptor beta chains from one sample in a study of T cell responses to AZD1222 COVID-19 vaccine. Here immunoSEQ multiplex PCR was the method, and the copy in TCRdb shows in-frame clones only, minus some. Among 100,000 or so clones, about nine tenths were seen once, and the ten largest hold 1% to 1.5%. Sequencing used peripheral blood, obtained on day 0 of AZD1222 vaccination. The receptor source for this set is an adult in good health. Both conserved end residues are part of each CDR3. The D gene is left open where the match is weak. Only part of the rows carry a size: once, few, many, or a class if the clone is expanded.

v_call: TRBV9
clone_size: -
d_call: -
j_call: TRBJ1-1
cdr3_aa: CASSFRPGDTEAFF
cdr3_nt: TGTGCCAGCAGCTTTCGGCCGGGGGACACTGAAGCTTTCTTT

v_call: TRBV27
clone_size: -
d_call: -
j_call: TRBJ2-7
cdr3_aa: CASSLRGTYEQYF
cdr3_nt: TGTGCCAGCAGCCTCAGGGGAACCTACGAGCAGTACTTC

v_call: TRBV16
clone_size: -
d_call: TRBD1
j_call: TRBJ2-7
cdr3_aa: CASSQDREEYEQYF
cdr3_nt: TGTGCCAGCAGCCAAGACAGGGAAGAGTACGAGCAGTACTTC

v_call: TRBV18
clone_size: -
d_call: -
j_call: TRBJ1-4
cdr3_aa: CASSPGNEKLFF
cdr3_nt: TGTGCCAGCTCACCGGGTAACGAAAAACTGTTTTTT

v_call: TRBV5-6
clone_size: -
d_call: -
j_call: TRBJ2-2
cdr3_aa: CASSLLSDTYTGELFF
cdr3_nt: TGTGCCAGCAGCTTGTTATCTGACACATACACCGGGGAGCTGTTTTTT

v_call: TRBV5-1
clone_size: -
d_call: TRBD2
j_call: TRBJ2-3
cdr3_aa: CASSAGLAGVANTQYF
cdr3_nt: TGCGCCAGCAGCGCCGGACTAGCGGGGGTGGCGAATACGCAGTATTTT

v_call: TRBV28
clone_size: few
d_call: -
j_call: TRBJ2-5
cdr3_aa: CASSLFRAGYQETQYF
cdr3_nt: TGTGCCAGCAGTTTATTCCGGGCGGGGTATCAAGAGACCCAGTACTTC

v_call: TRBV3-1/TRBV3-2
clone_size: -
d_call: -
j_call: TRBJ2-5
cdr3_aa: CASSLNPDPQETQYF
cdr3_nt: TGTGCCAGCAGCCTAAACCCAGACCCACAAGAGACCCAGTACTTC

v_call: TRBV7-6
clone_size: -
d_call: TRBD1
j_call: TRBJ1-1
cdr3_aa: CASSLGDSLNTEAFF
cdr3_nt: TGTGCCAGCAGCTTAGGGGACAGTTTGAACACTGAAGCTTTCTTT

v_call: TRBV2
clone_size: -
d_call: TRBD1
j_call: TRBJ2-7
cdr3_aa: CATRLDREYEQYF
cdr3_nt: TGTGCCACCCGCCTGGACAGGGAATACGAGCAGTACTTC

v_call: TRBV5-1
clone_size: few
d_call: -
j_call: TRBJ2-7
cdr3_aa: CASSLVEGLGEQYF
cdr3_nt: TGCGCCAGCAGCTTGGTCGAGGGTCTCGGCGAGCAGTACTTC

v_call: TRBV9
clone_size: -
d_call: TRBD1
j_call: TRBJ1-4
cdr3_aa: CASSVGPQGGEKLFF
cdr3_nt: TGTGCCAGCAGCGTAGGTCCTCAGGGGGGGGAAAAACTGTTTTTT

v_call: TRBV5-6
clone_size: -
d_call: -
j_call: TRBJ1-5
cdr3_aa: CASSLRPGRLDYNQPQHF
cdr3_nt: TGTGCCAGCAGCTTGCGGCCGGGACGTCTTGACTACAATCAGCCCCAGCATTTT